The sequence of this T cell receptor beta chain was determined in a study of cytomegalovirus exposure and HLA in healthy donors. Study findings and constraints: Researchers reported in a later analysis that common viral pathogens appeared linked to several top clusters.

The PCR ran on 60 Vbeta and 13 Jbeta primers. In the authors' workflow: Later analysis identified 80 million to 85 million unique TCR beta chains, about 11 million shared. Sequencing was performed with immunoSEQ multiplex PCR; in TCRdb, only in-frame clones are kept and a portion is missing. D and trimming were read from the DNA, whereas the V and J calls and clone size are those reported in that table. This specimen shows roughly 39,000 clones; the ten leading clones hold 3% to 4%. This CDR3 is 13 amino acids long. V gave up 4 bases and J gave up 5 bases, with 11 bases separating them. Germline lookup yields CDR1 MNHNS and CDR2 SASEGT. A word on this clone: Its antigen is as yet unknown.

The TCR comes from a woman in her 30s in good health and CMV-seropositive. The specimen was PBMCs. This chain links TRBV6-1 with TRBJ1-2, with D uncertain. In nucleotides, the CDR3 is TGTGCCAGCAGTGGTCAGGTTCTTTATGGCTACACCTTC. Translation gives CASSGQVLYGYTF.